This TCR beta chain was captured by sequencing in a study of T cell repertoires in cytomegalovirus infection. Study-level information: Carrying CMV and the relevant HLA type showed in public TCR beta signatures. Overall study results and limits: Totalled public TCR beta family frequency picked out people who carried CMV plus the relevant HLA.

There are a few counts of this clonotype. The antigen is unknown. TCRdb reanalysed the reads using MiXCR and keeps one entry per CDR3 protein. The sample has about 360,000 distinct CDR3 sequences, roughly 18% seen once; the top ten hold under 9%. The material sequenced was PBMCs. The receptor was derived from a human donor in good health (CMV status not recorded). Some clones in this sample may be carry-over from other donors' samples.

The DNA for the CDR3 is TGCAGTGCTAGTTTCGGCCACACACTCTATAGCAATCAGCCCCAGCATTTT. Protein product: CSASFGHTLYSNQPQHF. The chain has TRBV20-1 and TRBJ1-5, with D uncertain. Trimming cost V 3 bases and J 0 bases, with 18 bases left between them. CDR3 length: 17 residues. Germline V CDR1 and CDR2: DFQATT, SNEGSKA (reference sequence).